A selection of T cell receptor beta chains follows, all from one sample in a study of T cell responses to AZD1222 COVID-19 vaccine. TCRdb keeps only in-frame clones here, not all; method: immunoSEQ multiplex PCR. In the table there are fewer than 150,000 clones, about 86% of which are singletons. Here the sequenced sample was peripheral blood, taken on day 0 of AZD1222 vaccination. The receptor set was obtained from an adult in good health. Each CDR3 is given with its conserved first and last residue. Fields, in order: clone size, D gene, V gene, J gene, CDR3 protein, CDR3 DNA. A D gene is named only where the DNA matches it firmly. Clone sizes are given selectively: once, few, many, or a class where the clone is expanded.

.	.	TRBV4-1	TRBJ1-1	CASSQEPIRAEAFF	TGCGCCAGCAGCCAAGAGCCGATTCGCGCTGAAGCTTTCTTT
.	TRBD1	TRBV30	TRBJ1-2	CAWSAEDRGPNYGYTF	TGTGCCTGGAGTGCTGAGGACAGGGGGCCAAACTATGGCTACACCTTC
.	TRBD2	TRBV14	TRBJ2-1	CASSPPAVAGGLYNEQFF	TGTGCCAGCAGCCCCCCAGCCGTCGCGGGAGGGTTGTACAATGAGCAGTTCTTC
.	TRBD2	TRBV10-2	TRBJ2-2	CASGKLAGVSGGELFF	TGCGCCAGCGGAAAACTAGCGGGAGTCAGCGGCGGGGAGCTGTTTTTT
few	.	TRBV7-9	TRBJ1-1	CASKIGIEAFF	TGTGCCAGCAAAATAGGGATTGAAGCTTTCTTT
.	TRBD1	TRBV10-3	TRBJ2-7	CAISTDRVGEQYF	TGTGCCATCAGTACGGACAGGGTAGGCGAGCAGTACTTC
.	.	TRBV10-3	TRBJ1-3	CAISEAGGQSTIYF	TGTGCCATCAGTGAGGCGGGGGGGCAGAGCACCATATATTTT
once	.	TRBV7-2	TRBJ2-7	CASSRGPHGEQYF	TGTGCCAGCAGCCGGGGCCCTCACGGCGAGCAGTACTTC
.	TRBD1	TRBV13	TRBJ1-1	CASSSRGGMNTEAFF	TGTGCCAGCAGCTCCCGAGGGGGCATGAACACTGAAGCTTTCTTT
.	.	TRBV9	TRBJ1-1	CASSATVALSWTEAFF	TGTGCCAGCAGCGCGACAGTTGCGCTCTCGTGGACTGAAGCTTTCTTT
once	.	TRBV19	TRBJ1-1	CASSSRNTEAFF	TGTGCCAGTAGTAGCCGGAACACTGAAGCTTTCTTT
.	.	TRBV12-3/TRBV12-4	TRBJ2-3	CASSLSDTQYF	TGTGCCAGCAGTTTATCAGATACGCAGTATTTT
.	TRBD2	TRBV5-1	TRBJ2-7	CASSLGSAGGSPIYEQYF	TGCGCCAGCAGCTTGGGGAGTGCGGGAGGGTCCCCTATCTACGAGCAGTACTTC
.	TRBD1	TRBV5-6	TRBJ2-7	CASSLVGQGPYEQYF	TGTGCCAGCAGCTTGGTTGGACAGGGCCCCTACGAGCAGTACTTC
.	TRBD2	TRBV10-2	TRBJ2-3	CASAAGTSGRAETDTQYF	TGCGCCAGCGCGGCCGGGACTAGCGGGAGGGCCGAAACAGATACGCAGTATTTT
.	.	TRBV21-1	TRBJ1-6	CASSKALVDIVNSPLHF	TGTGCCAGCAGCAAAGCGCTCGTGGATATCGTTAATTCACCCCTCCACTTT
.	TRBD2	TRBV4-2	TRBJ2-7	CASSPRTSGRNEQYF	TGTGCCAGCAGCCCCAGGACTAGCGGGAGAAACGAGCAGTACTTC
once	.	TRBV5-1	TRBJ1-1	CASRADSWSTEAFF	TGCGCCAGCAGAGCGGACAGTTGGTCCACTGAAGCTTTCTTT
.	TRBD2	TRBV3-1/TRBV3-2	TRBJ2-2	CASSQVQREGGGELFF	TGTGCCAGCAGCCAAGTTCAGCGGGAGGGTGGCGGGGAGCTGTTTTTT
once	.	TRBV19	TRBJ1-5	CASSIQGQNQPQHF	TGTGCCAGTAGTATACAGGGGCAAAATCAGCCCCAGCATTTT
.	.	TRBV14	TRBJ2-1	CASSQDFREGGNEQFF	TGTGCCAGCAGCCAAGATTTCCGGGAAGGTGGGAATGAGCAGTTCTTC
.	.	TRBV9	TRBJ2-5	CASSVSGGYQETQYF	TGTGCCAGCAGCGTATCTGGGGGATACCAAGAGACCCAGTACTTC
.	TRBD2	TRBV10-3	TRBJ2-1	CAISERAGEGSEQFF	TGTGCCATCAGTGAGCGGGCGGGAGAGGGGAGTGAGCAGTTCTTC
.	.	TRBV6-2/TRBV6-3	TRBJ2-7	CASSSSGLPSYEQYF	TGTGCCAGCAGTTCATCAGGGCTGCCTTCCTACGAGCAGTACTTC
.	.	TRBV6-2/TRBV6-3	TRBJ2-2	CASSNGGSGELFF	TGTGCCAGCAGCAACGGGGGCAGCGGGGAGCTGTTTTTT
.	.	TRBV30	TRBJ2-2	CAWSGAGPTGELFF	TGTGCCTGGAGTGGTGCCGGCCCTACGGGGGAGCTGTTTTTT
.	.	TRBV7-9	TRBJ1-4	CASSRETINEKLFF	TGTGCCAGCAGCCGGGAAACTATTAATGAAAAACTGTTTTTT
few	.	TRBV16	TRBJ1-6	CASSRDNYNSPLHF	TGTGCCAGCAGCCGGGACAACTATAATTCACCCCTCCACTTT
.	.	TRBV7-2	TRBJ1-2	CASSLWVVETTYGYTF	TGTGCCAGCAGCTTATGGGTGGTGGAGACCACCTATGGCTACACCTTC
.	.	TRBV4-3	TRBJ1-1	CASSQVVMNTEAFF	TGCGCCAGCAGCCAAGTCGTGATGAACACTGAAGCTTTCTTT
.	.	TRBV27	TRBJ1-1	CASSLPGTEAFF	TGTGCCAGCAGTTTGCCAGGGACTGAAGCTTTCTTT
.	TRBD2	TRBV7-3	TRBJ2-3	CASSLAGSGADTQYF	TGTGCCAGCAGCTTAGCAGGGAGCGGGGCAGATACGCAGTATTTT
.	.	TRBV20-1	TRBJ2-4	CSAIRGYF	TGCAGTGCTATTCGTGGTTACTTC
.	.	TRBV30	TRBJ1-2	CAWSEDSSRRYTF	TGTGCCTGGAGTGAAGACAGCTCCCGTCGCTACACCTTC
.	.	TRBV19	TRBJ2-7	CASSPRRAGPYEQYF	TGTGCCAGTAGTCCAAGGAGGGCCGGGCCTTACGAGCAGTACTTC
.	.	TRBV10-1	TRBJ2-7	CASSEGTGGPYEQYF	TGCGCCAGCAGTGAGGGTACAGGAGGGCCCTACGAGCAGTACTTC
.	TRBD2	TRBV7-6	TRBJ2-3	CASSLEAGVVDTQYF	TGTGCCAGCAGCTTAGAAGCGGGAGTTGTAGATACGCAGTATTTT